These 22 T cell receptor beta chains came from one sample sequenced in a study of T cell changes during pregnancy in multiple sclerosis. Sequencing was performed with immunoSEQ multiplex PCR; in TCRdb, only in-frame clones are kept and a portion is missing. The sample includes about 40,000 clones, around nine tenths seen only once; the top ten take about 0.8%. Sequenced here: CD4+ T cells from peripheral blood mononuclear cells, sampled before pregnancy. All receptors derive from a female donor with multiple sclerosis, enrolled in a pregnancy study.

The chain couples TRBV29-1 to TRBJ2-3; D might be TRBD2 (5 bases). Trimming pared 5 bases from V and 8 bases from J, leaving 17 bases between. CDR1 and CDR2 (germline): SQVTM, ANQGSEA. The CDR3 covers 13 residues. The CDR3 sequence is CSVRTETVGTQYF. The CDR3 region has the DNA TGCAGCGTTAGGACTGAGACCGTAGGTACGCAGTATTTT.

The J gene is TRBJ2-6, the V gene TRBV19, with 8 bases lining up with TRBD2. The CDR3 runs 16 residues. From germline, CDR1 is LNHDA and CDR2 SQIVND (reference sequence). Trimming cost V 2 bases and J 2 bases; bases outside gene matches: 2. CDR3 in amino acids: CASSILAGTGANVLTF. DNA of the CDR3: TGTGCCAGTAGTATATTAGCGGGAACTGGGGCCAACGTCCTGACTTTC.

The V gene is TRBV5-1, the J gene TRBJ1-1, with D possibly TRBD1 on 6 matching bases. The V gene's germline CDR1 is SGHRS and CDR2 YFSETQ. The CDR3 contains 14 residues. With 4 bases removed from V and 4 bases from J, the gap between germline ends came to 14 bases. CDR3 nucleotides: TGCGCCAGCAGCCCGGGGACACGAGTCACTGAAGCTTTCTTT. It specifies CASSPGTRVTEAFF.

V and J are TRBV28 and TRBJ1-1; no clear D gene. Germline V gene sequence: CDR1 MDHEN, CDR2 SYDVKM. V dropped 6 bases and J dropped 4 bases, with 9 bases sitting between them. CDR3 length: 12 residues. CDR3 coding DNA: TGTGCCAGCAGCCAGGTGGTCACTGAAGCTTTCTTT. This sequence encodes CASSQVVTEAFF.

The chain employs TRBV10-1 and TRBJ1-5; TRBD1 matches at 12 bases. The CDR3 is 22 amino acids. Germline V gives CDR1 WNHNN, CDR2 SYGVQD (reference sequence). V lost 2 bases and J lost 0; bases outside the gene matches: 17. The CDR3 protein is CASSEPNGLGTGGEGSNQPQHF. CDR3 coding DNA: TGCGCCAGCAGTGAGCCCAATGGATTAGGGACAGGGGGCGAGGGTAGCAATCAGCCCCAGCATTTT.

V gene TRBV28 combines with J gene TRBJ2-1, with a possible D match to TRBD2 (6 bases). V was clipped by 5 bases and J by 3 bases, with 14 bases between them. The germline CDR1 and CDR2 sequences are MDHEN and SYDVKM. The CDR3 is made up of 15 amino acids. The CDR3 sequence: CASSAPGSGYNEQFF. CDR3 nucleotides: TGTGCCAGCAGTGCTCCCGGTAGCGGCTACAATGAGCAGTTCTTC.

V gene TRBV9 combines with J gene TRBJ2-5, with 7 positions matching TRBD1. After removal of 0 bases from V and 1 base from J, the junction contained 9 bases not matched to a gene. CDR1 SGDLS and CDR2 YYNGEE come from the germline V gene. The CDR3 consists of 17 residues. Written as DNA, the CDR3 is TGTGCCAGCAGCGTAGTGCCAGGGGGTATGGGCCAAGAGACCCAGTACTTC. Protein product: CASSVVPGGMGQETQYF.

The V gene is TRBV2, the J gene TRBJ2-2, with a possible D match to TRBD2 (7 bases). V was trimmed by 5 bases and J by 6 bases, leaving 28 bases between them. The CDR3 is 19 amino acids. Per the germline V gene, CDR1 is SNHLY and CDR2 is FYNNEI. The CDR3 coding sequence is TGTGCCAGCAGTTACGAGCTTGGCAGGGGAGGGATTTTATCCGGGGAGCTGTTTTTT. It encodes CASSYELGRGGILSGELFF.

V is TRBV11-2 and J is TRBJ2-2, with TRBD2 identical over 7 bases. J gave up 3 bases and V 6 bases, and 7 bases lay outside the gene matches. There are 15 residues in the CDR3. Germline V gene lookup returns CDR1 SGHAT and CDR2 FQNNGV. Here the CDR3 reads CASSRVGGDTGELFF. The CDR3 DNA reads TGTGCCAGCAGTCGCGTTGGGGGGGACACCGGGGAGCTGTTTTTT.

V usage is TRBV16 and J usage is TRBJ2-6; D might be TRBD2 (7 bases). The CDR3 runs 17 residues. Germline V gene lookup returns CDR1 KGHSY and CDR2 FQNENV. Trimming removed 4 bases at V and 0 bases at J, with 13 bases between. The CDR3 DNA follows: TGTGCCAGCAGCCGTGGGGGGGGCTCCTCTGGGGCCAACGTCCTGACTTTC. Translation: CASSRGGGSSGANVLTF.

This chain uses TRBV19 with TRBJ1-1; D ambiguous. The CDR3 extends over 14 amino acids. In germline, CDR1 is LNHDA, CDR2 SQIVND (reference sequence). V lost 7 bases and J lost 1, with 13 bases in between. Here the CDR3 DNA reads TGTGCCAGTACTAAAATCCGTACGAACACTGAAGCTTTCTTT. As protein: CASTKIRTNTEAFF.

The rearrangement uses TRBV5-4 and TRBJ2-1; 15 nucleotides agree with TRBD2. The CDR3 has 17 amino acids. Trimming took 0 bases from V and 8 from J; bases not matched to a gene: 6. Germline V lookup: CDR1 SGHNT, CDR2 YYREEE (reference sequence). The CDR3 nucleotides are TGTGCCAGCAGCTTGGCTGGACTAGCGGGAGGGAGGGATGAGCAGTTCTTC. It is translated as CASSLAGLAGGRDEQFF.

The gene calls are TRBV19 and TRBJ2-3; 7 bases are a match to TRBD1. The germline CDR1 and CDR2 sequences are LNHDA and SQIVND (reference sequence). The J segment lost 8 bases and the V segment lost 4 bases, leaving 9 bases of the junction unmatched. The CDR3 sequence is 14 residues long. The CDR3 sequence is CASSTKQGSGTQYF. The CDR3 nucleotides are TGTGCCAGTAGTACAAAACAGGGGTCCGGTACGCAGTATTTT.

This clone was counted once. This chain uses TRBV6-5 with TRBJ1-1, with TRBD1 matching 10 bases. V was pared by 6 bases and J by 3 bases, with 4 bases of the junction left unmatched. The CDR3 covers 14 residues. Germline CDR1 is MNHEY and CDR2 is SVGAGI. The CDR3 coding sequence is TGTGCCAGCAGGGAGACAGGGGGCCACACTGAAGCTTTCTTT. This gives the protein CASRETGGHTEAFF.

The J gene is TRBJ2-5, the V gene TRBV5-1; D perhaps matches TRBD2 (6 bases). V shed 2 bases and J shed 0 bases, with 17 bases lying between them. Germline V gene sequence: CDR1 SGHRS, CDR2 YFSETQ. The CDR3 spans 17 residues. CDR3 in amino acids: CASSFQGGPPYQETQYF. The CDR3, as DNA: TGCGCCAGCAGCTTCCAGGGAGGCCCACCCTACCAAGAGACCCAGTACTTC.

The J gene is TRBJ2-7, the V gene TRBV7-2, with D possibly matching TRBD2 (6 bases). Looked up from germline, CDR1 is SGHTA and CDR2 is FQGNSA. The CDR3 contains 16 residues. The V end lost 5 bases, the J end lost 1 base, and 18 bases lay between the germline ends. The CDR3 DNA follows: TGTGCCAGCAGCCCCCTGGGGTCAGGGAGGTCCTACGAGCAGTACTTC. This sequence encodes CASSPLGSGRSYEQYF.

The chain is built from TRBV9 and TRBJ2-5, with D tentatively TRBD2 (7 bases). V was pared by 4 bases and J by 5 bases, with 12 bases between. Per germline, CDR1 SGDLS and CDR2 YYNGEE. The CDR3 extends over 13 amino acids. The CDR3 loop reads CASSRGGIETQYF. In nucleotides, the CDR3 is TGTGCCAGCAGCAGGGGGGGCATCGAGACCCAGTACTTC.

The V call is TRBV18, the J call TRBJ2-5; D gene unclear. Between the trimmed V and J ends, which lost 2 bases and 2 bases, there was a span of 6 bases. Per the germline V gene, CDR1 is KGHSH and CDR2 is LQKENI. This CDR3 spans 13 amino acids. The CDR3 spells CASSPNRQETQYF. The CDR3 DNA reads as TGTGCCAGCTCACCAAACAGACAAGAGACCCAGTACTTC.

This clone was observed once. The V call is TRBV7-8, the J call TRBJ1-5; 7 bases are a match to TRBD1. V was clipped by 2 bases and J by 3 bases; unmatched bases: 7. Germline V lookup: CDR1 SGHVS, CDR2 FQNEAQ. The CDR3 sequence is 16 residues long. CDR3 sequence: CASSLFRGQYNQPQHF. The CDR3 DNA is TGTGCCAGCAGCTTATTTCGGGGACAGTACAATCAGCCCCAGCATTTT.

This chain links TRBV16 with TRBJ2-1; maybe TRBD2 (6 bases). Germline CDR1 and CDR2: KGHSY and FQNENV. This CDR3 has 16 amino acids. With 4 bases removed from V and 6 bases from J, the gap between germline ends came to 19 bases. CDR3: CASSPGRKFVGNEQFF. The DNA for the CDR3 is TGTGCCAGCAGCCCGGGGAGGAAATTCGTTGGCAATGAGCAGTTCTTC.

In its sample, this clone was seen once. The chain links TRBV7-8 to TRBJ1-3; tentative D call: TRBD1 (6 bases). Per the germline V gene, CDR1 is SGHVS and CDR2 is FQNEAQ. This CDR3 is built from 15 residues. Between the trimmed V and J ends, which lost 5 bases and 0 bases, there was a span of 11 bases. CDR3 DNA: TGTGCCAGCAGCATGGGGACACCCTCTGGAAACACCATATATTTT. This encodes CASSMGTPSGNTIYF. The variable domain in full, completed from reference TRBV7-8 and TRBJ1-3, reads GAGVSQSPRYKVAKRGQDVALRCDPISGHVSLFWYQQALGQGPEFLTYFQNEAQLDKSGLPSDRFFAERPEGSVSTLKIQRTQQEDSAVYLCASSMGTPSGNTIYFGEGSWLTVV.

About this clone: Other nucleotide sequences from this sample produce the same CDR3. This chain links TRBV7-2 with TRBJ2-7, with D hard to call. The V and J ends lost 2 bases and 5 bases respectively, with 4 bases between them. The CDR3 sequence is 11 residues long. Germline CDR1 is SGHTA and CDR2 is FQGNSA. CDR3 loop: CASSLRDEQYF. DNA for the CDR3: TGTGCCAGCAGCTTAAGAGACGAGCAGTACTTC.